The clone carrying this TCR beta chain has only one observation. What it recognizes is unknown. This sample stems from a study of OX40 agonist ivuxolimab in advanced cancers. About the research overall: Three patients had partial responses: one hepatocellular carcinoma, two cutaneous melanoma.

Whole-study findings and limits: There were, on average, more expanded clones in CD8+ T cells than in CD4+.

Method: immunoSEQ multiplex PCR; TCRdb's copy keeps in-frame clones and lacks some. Of approximately 39,000 clones listed, about 89% are singletons. The sequence came from an adult with an advanced solid tumor such as melanoma, head and neck, liver or kidney cancer. Source: CD4+ or CD8+ T cells sorted from blood, taken in a trial of the OX40 agonist ivuxolimab.

CDR3: CASSVLEGGEQYF. The DNA of the CDR3 is TGTGCCAGCAGCGTACTGGAGGGGGGCGAGCAGTACTTC. The chain uses TRBV9 and TRBJ2-7; D tentatively fits TRBD1 or TRBD2 (6 bases each). The CDR3 has 13 residues. Germline V gene lookup returns CDR1 SGDLS and CDR2 YYNGEE. Trimming pared 1 base from V and 6 bases from J, leaving 11 bases between. The full variable domain, completed using reference TRBV9 and TRBJ2-7, is DSGVTQTPKHLITATGQRVTLRCSPRSGDLSVYWYQQSLDQGLQFLIQYYNGEERAKGNILERFSAQQFPDLHSELNLSSLELGDSALYFCASSVLEGGEQYFGPGTRLTVT.